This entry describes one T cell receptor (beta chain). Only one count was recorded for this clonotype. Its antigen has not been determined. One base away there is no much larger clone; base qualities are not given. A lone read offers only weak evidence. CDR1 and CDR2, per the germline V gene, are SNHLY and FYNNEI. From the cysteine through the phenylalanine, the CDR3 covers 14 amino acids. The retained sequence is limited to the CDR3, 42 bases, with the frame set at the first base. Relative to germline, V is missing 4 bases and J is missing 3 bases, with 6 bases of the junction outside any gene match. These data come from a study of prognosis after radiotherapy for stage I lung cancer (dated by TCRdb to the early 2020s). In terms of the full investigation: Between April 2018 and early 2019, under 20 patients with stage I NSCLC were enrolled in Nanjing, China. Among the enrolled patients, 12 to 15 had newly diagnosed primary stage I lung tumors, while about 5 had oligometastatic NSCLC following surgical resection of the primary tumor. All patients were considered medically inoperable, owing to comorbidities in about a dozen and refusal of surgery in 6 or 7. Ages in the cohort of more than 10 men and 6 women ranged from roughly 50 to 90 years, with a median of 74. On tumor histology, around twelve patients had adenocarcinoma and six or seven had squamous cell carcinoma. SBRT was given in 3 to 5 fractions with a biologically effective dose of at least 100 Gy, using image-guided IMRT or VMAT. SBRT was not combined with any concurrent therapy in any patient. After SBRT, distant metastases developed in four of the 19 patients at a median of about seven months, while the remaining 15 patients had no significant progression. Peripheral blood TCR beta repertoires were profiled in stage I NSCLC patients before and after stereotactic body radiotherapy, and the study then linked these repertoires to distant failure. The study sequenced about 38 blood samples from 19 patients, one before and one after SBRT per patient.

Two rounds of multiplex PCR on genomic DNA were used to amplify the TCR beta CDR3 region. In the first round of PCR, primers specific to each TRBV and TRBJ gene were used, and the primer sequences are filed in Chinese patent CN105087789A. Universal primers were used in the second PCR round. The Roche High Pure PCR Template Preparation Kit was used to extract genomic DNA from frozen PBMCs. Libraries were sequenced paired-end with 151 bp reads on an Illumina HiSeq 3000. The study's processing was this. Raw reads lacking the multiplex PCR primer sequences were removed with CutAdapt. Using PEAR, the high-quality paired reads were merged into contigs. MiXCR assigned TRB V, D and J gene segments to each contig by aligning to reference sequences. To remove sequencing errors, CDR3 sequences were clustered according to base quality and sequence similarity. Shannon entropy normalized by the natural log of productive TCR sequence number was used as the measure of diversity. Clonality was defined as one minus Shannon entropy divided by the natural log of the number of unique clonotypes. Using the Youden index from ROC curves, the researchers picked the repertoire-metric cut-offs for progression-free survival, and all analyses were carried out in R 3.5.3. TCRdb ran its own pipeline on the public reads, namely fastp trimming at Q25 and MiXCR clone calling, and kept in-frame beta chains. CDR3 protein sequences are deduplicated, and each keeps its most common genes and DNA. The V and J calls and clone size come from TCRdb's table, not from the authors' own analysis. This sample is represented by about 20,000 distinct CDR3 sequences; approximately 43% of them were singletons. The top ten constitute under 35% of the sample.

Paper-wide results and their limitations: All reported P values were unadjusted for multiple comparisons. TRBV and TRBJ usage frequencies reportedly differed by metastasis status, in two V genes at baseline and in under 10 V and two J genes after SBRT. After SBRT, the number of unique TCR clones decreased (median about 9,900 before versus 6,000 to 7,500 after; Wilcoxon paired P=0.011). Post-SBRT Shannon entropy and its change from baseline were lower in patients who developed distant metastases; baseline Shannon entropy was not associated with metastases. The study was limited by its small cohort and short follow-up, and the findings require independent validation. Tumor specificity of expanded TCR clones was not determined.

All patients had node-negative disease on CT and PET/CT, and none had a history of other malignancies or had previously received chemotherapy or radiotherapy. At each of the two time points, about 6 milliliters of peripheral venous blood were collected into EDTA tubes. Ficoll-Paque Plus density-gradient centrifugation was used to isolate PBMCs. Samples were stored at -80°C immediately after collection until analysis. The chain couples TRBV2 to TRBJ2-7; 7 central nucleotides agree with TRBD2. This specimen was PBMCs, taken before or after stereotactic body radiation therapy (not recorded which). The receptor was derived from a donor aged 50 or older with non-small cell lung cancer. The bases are TGTGCCAGCAGTGGGGCTAGCGGTTACTACGAGCAGTACTTC. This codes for CASSGASGYYEQYF.